This paragraph covers one T cell receptor beta chain sequence. The antigen it binds to is not known. Base qualities are not recorded, but no much larger clone differs from it by a single base. The sample is drawn from a study of T cells in Graves' hyperthyroidism and ophthalmopathy (dated 2019 in TCRdb). Study-level background: Peripheral blood was collected at initial diagnosis, before any treatment. To identify TCR V-J signatures that set the groups apart, the researchers used a discovery cohort of about a hundred patients, made up of 43 with Graves' ophthalmopathy and 57 with stable Graves' hyperthyroidism. Whether ophthalmopathy could be predicted prospectively was tested in an independent validation cohort made up of approximately 19 hyperthyroidism patients plus 17 patients who later progressed to ophthalmopathy. The 100 discovery patients were randomly split 7:3 into training and test sets. In addition, the study compared T-cell repertoires in thyroid tissue and in blood from 6 or 7 Graves' hyperthyroidism patients. After sampling, hyperthyroidism patients received methimazole starting at 30 mg daily, and ophthalmopathy patients received high-dose intravenous methylprednisolone. According to the paper, TCR Vbeta CDR3 sequencing was carried out on over 130 peripheral blood samples, which came from under 50 ophthalmopathy, about 75 hyperthyroidism and approximately 17 progressor patients.

A patient counted as having stable Graves' hyperthyroidism if no progression to ophthalmopathy occurred over 18 months of follow-up. Hyperthyroidism patients were newly diagnosed, with disease duration under 2 months, and aged 18 to 65 years. Exclusion was applied to patients with uncontrolled infections, other autoimmune diseases, pregnancy or lactation. Diagnoses were established on the basis of clinical symptoms, serum thyroxine and TRAb, thyroid ultrasound, and orbital computed tomography. PBMCs were isolated from more than 9 ml of fresh peripheral blood by Ficoll-Paque density gradient centrifugation. Trizol reagent was used to extract total RNA, and RNA quality was then checked on an Agilent 2100 Bioanalyzer. Broader findings and caveats from the paper: Sample size was not statistically predetermined, and blinding of investigators to group allocation was not performed. A model built on a 13 V-J signature distinguished ophthalmopathy from stable hyperthyroidism, reaching 87.88% sensitivity and approximately 81% specificity in cross-validation and 80%/75% in testing. During validation, the model predicted progression to ophthalmopathy a median of about 6.5 months ahead of onset, with more than 60% sensitivity and about 72% specificity. Most expanded thyroid clonotypes (frequency above 0.001) were also detected in blood, a finding suggesting that blood repertoires may reflect thyroid immune responses.

The TCR beta CDR3 regions were amplified from the RNA transcripts. The first round of RT-PCR for the TCR CDR3 was performed with the HTBI primer set and the Qiagen OneStep RT-PCR kit. A second multiplex PCR round built the libraries, followed by size selection and purification. Paired-end sequencing of the libraries was performed with 100 bp reads on an Illumina HiSeq2000. The study's processing was this. SOAPnuke was used to process the raw data, throwing out any read that contained adapters or uncalled bases, had a mean Phred below 15, or lacked an exact constant-primer or identifier match. High-quality paired reads were merged using COPE v1.2.5, and each unique nucleotide sequence was defined as a clonotype. MiTCR v1.1 was used to align the clonotypes against IMGT TRBV, TRBD and TRBJ reference segments. The analysis included only V-J combinations with a frequency above 0.0001, which together covered around 99% of the repertoires. The TCS score was defined as F50 (clonal expansion) divided by E x V (chaos), with BLOSUM62-based TCRdist calculated between CDR3 peptides within each V-J. Welch's t-statistics and random forest reduced 514 V-J features to roughly 13, which were used in a naive Bayes classifier (R e1071). TCRdb redid the processing of the public reads, applying fastp at Q25 and MiXCR, and retained in-frame beta chains. Rows merge per CDR3 protein into single entries with the most common DNA and genes. The V and J calls reflect TCRdb's pipeline rather than the authors' work. The sample has a few hundred thousand distinct CDR3 sequences on record, more than 13% of them singletons. The ten largest clones take up approximately 32% of the sample.

From a lookup of the germline V gene (reference sequence), CDR1 and CDR2 are LNHDA and SQIVND. Here V drops 6 bases and J drops 3 bases, and the junction holds 7 bases not matched to any gene. The CDR3 holds 17 amino acids from the cysteine to the phenylalanine. The DNA shown is the 51-base CDR3, in frame from base 1. Recombination connected TRBV19 to TRBJ2-1, with 14 central nucleotides matching TRBD2. The receptor comes from a young woman with Graves' hyperthyroidism. The sequencing sample was made of blood. This receptor carries the CDR3 CASRDPGLAGDYNEQFF. The nucleotides read TGTGCCAGTAGAGATCCGGGACTAGCGGGAGACTACAATGAGCAGTTCTTC. With the portions outside the CDR3 filled from the reference TRBV19 and TRBJ2-1 genes, the complete variable region becomes DGGITQSPKYLFRKEGQNVTLSCEQNLNHDAMYWYRQDPGQGLRLIYYSQIVNDFQKGDIAEGYSVSREKKESFPLTVTSAQKNPTAFYLCASRDPGLAGDYNEQFFGPGTRLTVL.